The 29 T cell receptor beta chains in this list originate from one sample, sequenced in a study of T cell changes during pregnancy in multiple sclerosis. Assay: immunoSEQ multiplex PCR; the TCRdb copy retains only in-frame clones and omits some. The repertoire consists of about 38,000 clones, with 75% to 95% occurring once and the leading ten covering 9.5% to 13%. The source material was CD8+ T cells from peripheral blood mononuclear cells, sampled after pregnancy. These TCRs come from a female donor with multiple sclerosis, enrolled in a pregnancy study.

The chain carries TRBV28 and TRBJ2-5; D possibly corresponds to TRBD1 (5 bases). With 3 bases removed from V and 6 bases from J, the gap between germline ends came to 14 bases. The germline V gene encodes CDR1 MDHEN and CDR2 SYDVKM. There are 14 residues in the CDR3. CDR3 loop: CASSFLGELKTQYF. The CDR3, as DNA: TGTGCCAGCAGTTTCTTAGGGGAACTCAAGACCCAGTACTTC.

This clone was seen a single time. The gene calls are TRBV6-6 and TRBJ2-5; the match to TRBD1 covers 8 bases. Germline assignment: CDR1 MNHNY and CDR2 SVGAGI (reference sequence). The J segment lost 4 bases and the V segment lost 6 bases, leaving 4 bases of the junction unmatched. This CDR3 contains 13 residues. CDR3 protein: CASRTDRGETQYF. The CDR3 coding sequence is TGTGCCAGCAGAACCGACAGGGGAGAGACCCAGTACTTC.

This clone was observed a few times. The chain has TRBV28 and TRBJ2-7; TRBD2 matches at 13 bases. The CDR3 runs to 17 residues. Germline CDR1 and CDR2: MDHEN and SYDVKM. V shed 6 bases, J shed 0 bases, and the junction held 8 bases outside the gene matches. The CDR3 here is CASRDLGTSGNSYEQYF. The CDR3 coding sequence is TGTGCCAGCAGGGACTTAGGGACTAGCGGGAACTCCTACGAGCAGTACTTC.

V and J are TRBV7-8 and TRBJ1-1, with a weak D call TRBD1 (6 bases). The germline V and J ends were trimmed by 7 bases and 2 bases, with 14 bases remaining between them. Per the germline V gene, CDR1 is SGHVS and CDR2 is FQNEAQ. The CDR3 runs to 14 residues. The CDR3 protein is CASTSRGRNTEAFF. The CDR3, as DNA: TGTGCCAGCACCTCCAGGGGAAGAAACACTGAAGCTTTCTTT.

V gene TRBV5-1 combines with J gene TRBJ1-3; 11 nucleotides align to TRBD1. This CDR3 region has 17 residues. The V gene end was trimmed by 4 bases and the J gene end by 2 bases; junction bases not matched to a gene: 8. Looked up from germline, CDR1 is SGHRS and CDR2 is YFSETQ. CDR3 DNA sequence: TGCGCCAGCAGCCCACGATCGGGACAGGGGGCTGGAAACACCATATATTTT. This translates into CASSPRSGQGAGNTIYF.

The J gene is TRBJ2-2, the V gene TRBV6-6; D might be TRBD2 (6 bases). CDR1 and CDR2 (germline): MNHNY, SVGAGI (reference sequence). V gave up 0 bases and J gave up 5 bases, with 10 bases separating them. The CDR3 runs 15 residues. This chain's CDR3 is CASSYSREWTGELFF. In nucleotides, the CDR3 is TGTGCCAGCAGTTACTCCCGGGAGTGGACCGGGGAGCTGTTTTTT.

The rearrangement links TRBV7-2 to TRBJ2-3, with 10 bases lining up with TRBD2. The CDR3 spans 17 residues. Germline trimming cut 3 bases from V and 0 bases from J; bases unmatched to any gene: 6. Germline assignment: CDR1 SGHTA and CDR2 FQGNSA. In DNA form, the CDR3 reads TGTGCCAGCAGCTTCCTGGGACTAGCGAGAAGCACAGATACGCAGTATTTT. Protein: CASSFLGLARSTDTQYF.

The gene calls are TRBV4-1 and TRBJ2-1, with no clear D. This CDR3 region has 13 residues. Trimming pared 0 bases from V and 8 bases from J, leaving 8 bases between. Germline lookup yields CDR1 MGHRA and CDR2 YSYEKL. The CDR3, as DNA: TGCGCCAGCAGCCAAGAGGGCTCATATGAGCAGTTCTTC. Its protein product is CASSQEGSYEQFF.

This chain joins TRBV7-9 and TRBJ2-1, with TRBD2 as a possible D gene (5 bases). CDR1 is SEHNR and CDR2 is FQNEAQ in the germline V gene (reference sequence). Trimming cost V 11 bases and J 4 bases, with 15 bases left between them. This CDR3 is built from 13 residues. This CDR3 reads CASRGISYNEQFF. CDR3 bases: TGTGCCTCCCGAGGGATTTCATACAATGAGCAGTTCTTC. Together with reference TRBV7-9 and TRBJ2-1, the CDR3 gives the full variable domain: DTGVSQNPRHKITKRGQNVTFRCDPISEHNRLYWYRQTLGQGPEFLTYFQNEAQLEKSRLLSDRFSAERPKGSFSTLEIQRTEQGDSAMYLCASRGISYNEQFFGPGTRLTVL.

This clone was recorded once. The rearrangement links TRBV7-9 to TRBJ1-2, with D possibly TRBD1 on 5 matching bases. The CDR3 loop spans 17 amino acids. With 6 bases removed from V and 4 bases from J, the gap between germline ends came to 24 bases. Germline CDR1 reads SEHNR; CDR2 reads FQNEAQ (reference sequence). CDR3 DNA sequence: TGTGCCAGCAGGACCGATCGCGGCAGGGCCCGGAGCTATGGCTACACCTTC. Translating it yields CASRTDRGRARSYGYTF.

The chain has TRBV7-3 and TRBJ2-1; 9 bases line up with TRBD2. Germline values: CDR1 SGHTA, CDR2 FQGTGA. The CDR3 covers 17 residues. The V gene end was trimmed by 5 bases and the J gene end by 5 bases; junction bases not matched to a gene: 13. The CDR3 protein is CASSLWAGREGNNEQFF. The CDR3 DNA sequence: TGTGCCAGCAGCCTATGGGCCGGGCGGGAGGGTAACAATGAGCAGTTCTTC.

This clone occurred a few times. In DNA, the CDR3 is TGTGCCAGCAGCTTCTCCGGGGGTTTGTCTAGGGATACGCAGTATTTT. Translating it yields CASSFSGGLSRDTQYF. The V and J genes are TRBV7-6 and TRBJ2-3; a weak D match, TRBD2 (6 bases). The CDR3 runs 16 residues. From germline, CDR1 is SGHVS and CDR2 FNYEAQ. V was clipped by 3 bases and J by 6 bases, with 19 bases between them.

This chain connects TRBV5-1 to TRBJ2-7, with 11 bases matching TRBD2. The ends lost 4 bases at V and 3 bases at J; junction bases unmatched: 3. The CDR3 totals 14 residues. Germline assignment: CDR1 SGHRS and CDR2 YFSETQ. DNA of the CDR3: TGCGCCAGCAGCGGGGGACTAGCGGACTACGAGCAGTACTTC. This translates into CASSGGLADYEQYF.

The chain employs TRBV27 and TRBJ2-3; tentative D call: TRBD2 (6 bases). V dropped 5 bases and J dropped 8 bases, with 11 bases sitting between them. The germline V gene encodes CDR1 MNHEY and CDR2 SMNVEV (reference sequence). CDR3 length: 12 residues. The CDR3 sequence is CASSPTGGTQYF. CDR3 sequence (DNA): TGTGCCAGCAGTCCGACCGGGGGTACGCAGTATTTT.

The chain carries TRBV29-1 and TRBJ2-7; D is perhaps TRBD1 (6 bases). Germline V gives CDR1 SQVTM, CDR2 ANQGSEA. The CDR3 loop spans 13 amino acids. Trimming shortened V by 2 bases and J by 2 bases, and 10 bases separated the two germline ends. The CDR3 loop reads CSVERDIPYEQYF. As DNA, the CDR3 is TGCAGCGTTGAAAGGGACATTCCCTACGAGCAGTACTTC.

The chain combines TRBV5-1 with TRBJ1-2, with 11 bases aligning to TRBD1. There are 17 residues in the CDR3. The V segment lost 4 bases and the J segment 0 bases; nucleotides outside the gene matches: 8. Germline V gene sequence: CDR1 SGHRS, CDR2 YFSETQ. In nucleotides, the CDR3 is TGCGCCAGCAGCCGGCCGGGACAGGGGGGGGCTAACTATGGCTACACCTTC. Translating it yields CASSRPGQGGANYGYTF.

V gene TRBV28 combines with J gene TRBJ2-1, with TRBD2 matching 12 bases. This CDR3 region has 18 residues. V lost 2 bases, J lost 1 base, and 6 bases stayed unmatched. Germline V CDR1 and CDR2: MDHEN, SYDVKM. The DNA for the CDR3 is TGTGCCAGCAGTTTACCGTTACTAGCGGGAGGTTCCTACAATGAGCAGTTCTTC. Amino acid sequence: CASSLPLLAGGSYNEQFF.

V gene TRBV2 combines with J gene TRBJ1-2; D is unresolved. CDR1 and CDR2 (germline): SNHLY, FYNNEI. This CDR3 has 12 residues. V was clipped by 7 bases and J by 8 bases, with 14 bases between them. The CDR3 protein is CASIKGYRGYTF. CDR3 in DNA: TGTGCCAGCATCAAAGGATACAGAGGCTACACCTTC.

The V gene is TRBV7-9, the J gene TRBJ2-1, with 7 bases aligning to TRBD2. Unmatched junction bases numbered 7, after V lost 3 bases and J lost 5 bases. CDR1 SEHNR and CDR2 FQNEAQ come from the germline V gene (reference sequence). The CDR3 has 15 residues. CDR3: CASSLKSGIHNEQFF. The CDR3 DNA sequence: TGTGCCAGCAGCTTGAAAAGCGGGATCCACAATGAGCAGTTCTTC. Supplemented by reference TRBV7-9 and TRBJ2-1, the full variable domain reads DTGVSQNPRHKITKRGQNVTFRCDPISEHNRLYWYRQTLGQGPEFLTYFQNEAQLEKSRLLSDRFSAERPKGSFSTLEIQRTEQGDSAMYLCASSLKSGIHNEQFFGPGTRLTVL.

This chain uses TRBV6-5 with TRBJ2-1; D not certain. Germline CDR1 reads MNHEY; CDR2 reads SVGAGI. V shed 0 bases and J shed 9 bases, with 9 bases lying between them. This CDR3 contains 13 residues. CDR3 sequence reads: CASSYSIGREQFF. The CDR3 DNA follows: TGTGCCAGCAGTTACTCGATTGGGCGTGAGCAGTTCTTC.

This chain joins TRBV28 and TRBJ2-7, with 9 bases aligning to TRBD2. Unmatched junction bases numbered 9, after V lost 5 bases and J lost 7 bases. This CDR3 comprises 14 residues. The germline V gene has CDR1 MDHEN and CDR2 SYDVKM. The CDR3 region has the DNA TGTGCCAGCAGTCCCCTAGCGGGATGGTCTGAGCAGTACTTC. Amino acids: CASSPLAGWSEQYF.

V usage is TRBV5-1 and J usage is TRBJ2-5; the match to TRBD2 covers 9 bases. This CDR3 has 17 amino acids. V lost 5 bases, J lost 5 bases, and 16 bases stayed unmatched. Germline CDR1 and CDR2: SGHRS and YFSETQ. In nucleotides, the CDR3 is TGCGCCAGCAGGACAGCGGCGGGAGGGGACCCGAGGGAGACCCAGTACTTC. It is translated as CASRTAAGGDPRETQYF.

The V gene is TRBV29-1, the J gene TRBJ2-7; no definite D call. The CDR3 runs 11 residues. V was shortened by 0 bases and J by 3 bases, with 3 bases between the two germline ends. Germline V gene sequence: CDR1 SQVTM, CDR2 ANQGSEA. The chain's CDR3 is CSVEDSYEQYF. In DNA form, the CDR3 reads TGCAGCGTTGAAGACAGCTACGAGCAGTACTTC.

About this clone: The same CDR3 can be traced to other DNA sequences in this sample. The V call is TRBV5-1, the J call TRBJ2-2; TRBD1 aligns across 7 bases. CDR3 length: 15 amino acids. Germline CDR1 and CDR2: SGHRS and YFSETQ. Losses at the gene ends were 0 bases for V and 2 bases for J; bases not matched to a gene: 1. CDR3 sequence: CASSLGQGNTGELFF. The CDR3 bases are TGCGCCAGCAGCTTGGGACAGGGTAACACCGGGGAGCTGTTTTTT.

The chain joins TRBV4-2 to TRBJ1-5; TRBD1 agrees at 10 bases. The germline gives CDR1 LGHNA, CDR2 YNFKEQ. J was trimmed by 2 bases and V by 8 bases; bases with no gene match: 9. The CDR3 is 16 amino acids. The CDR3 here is CASAPMGTGGNQPQHF. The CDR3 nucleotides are TGTGCCAGCGCCCCCATGGGGACAGGGGGCAATCAGCCCCAGCATTTT.

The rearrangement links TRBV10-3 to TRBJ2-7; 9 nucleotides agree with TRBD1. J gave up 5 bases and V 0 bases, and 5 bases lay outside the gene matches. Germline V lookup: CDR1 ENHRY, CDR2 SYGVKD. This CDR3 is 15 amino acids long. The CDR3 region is CAISESTGGRNEQYF. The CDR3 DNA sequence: TGTGCCATCAGTGAGTCTACAGGGGGCAGGAACGAGCAGTACTTC.

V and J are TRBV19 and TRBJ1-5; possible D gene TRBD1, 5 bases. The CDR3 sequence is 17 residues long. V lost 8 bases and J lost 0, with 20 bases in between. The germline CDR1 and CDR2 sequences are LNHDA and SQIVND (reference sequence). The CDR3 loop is CASCAKPGGVSNQPQHF. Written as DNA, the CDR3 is TGTGCCAGTTGTGCCAAGCCGGGGGGAGTTAGCAATCAGCCCCAGCATTTT. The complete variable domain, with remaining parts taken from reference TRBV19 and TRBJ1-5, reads DGGITQSPKYLFRKEGQNVTLSCEQNLNHDAMYWYRQDPGQGLRLIYYSQIVNDFQKGDIAEGYSVSREKKESFPLTVTSAQKNPTAFYLCASCAKPGGVSNQPQHFGDGTRLSIL.

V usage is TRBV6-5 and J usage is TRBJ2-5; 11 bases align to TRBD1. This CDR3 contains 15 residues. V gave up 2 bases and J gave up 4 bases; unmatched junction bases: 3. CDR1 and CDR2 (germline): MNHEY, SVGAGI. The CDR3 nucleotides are TGTGCCAGCAGTTACGCCGGGACAGGGGGAGAGACCCAGTACTTC. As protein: CASSYAGTGGETQYF.

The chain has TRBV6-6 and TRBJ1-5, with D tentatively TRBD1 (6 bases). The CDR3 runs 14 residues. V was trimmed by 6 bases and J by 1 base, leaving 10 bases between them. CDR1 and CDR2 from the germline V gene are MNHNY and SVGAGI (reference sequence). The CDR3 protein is CASSSDRSNQPQHF. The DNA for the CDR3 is TGTGCCAGCAGCTCTGACAGGAGCAATCAGCCCCAGCATTTT.